This T cell receptor (beta chain) was captured in a study of T cell responses to AZD1222 COVID-19 vaccine. From germline, CDR1 is LNHDA and CDR2 SQIVND (reference sequence). There are 13 residues in the CDR3. The ends were cut back, 0 bases at V and 4 bases at J, with 4 bases in the middle. For this clone: Its antigen is still unknown.

Study outcomes and limitations: CD4 TCRs linked to vaccination spanned spike, dominating at 160-218 and 743-854. In a largely white British group with more females than males, clonal diversity was possibly underestimated. When two AZD1222 doses had been given, Spike-specific TCR breadth and depth rose.

Produced via immunoSEQ multiplex PCR; TCRdb's table is partial and in-frame only. The repertoire has 150,000 to 200,000 clones, roughly 90% of them found once; the top ten carry less than 1.5%. This sequence was found in an adult who received the AZD1222 COVID-19 vaccine. The rearrangement uses TRBV19 and TRBJ1-5; D is uncertain. Source: peripheral blood, taken 28 days after the second AZD1222 dose. The DNA of the CDR3 is TGTGCCAGTAGTATAGACGGAAATCAGCCCCAGCATTTT. Residues: CASSIDGNQPQHF.